Following are 11 T cell receptor beta chains from one sample sequenced in a study of T cell repertoires in aging, cancer and after chemotherapy. A mixed TRB-A/B primer pool amplified rearranged TRB by multiplex touch-down PCR. TCRdb re-called the multiplex PCR reads with MiXCR, one entry per CDR3 protein. Altogether 1,200 or so distinct CDR3 sequences are present, under 25% being singletons, with the ten largest covering about 63%. Peripheral blood genomic DNA, not sorted cells or RNA, was the template. The specimen sequenced was blood. The receptors shown here come from a human donor with a solid tumor.

This clonotype was observed a few times. The chain recombines TRBV6-1 with TRBJ1-5; D remains unclear. Trimming stripped 6 bases from V and 5 bases from J, with 5 bases between. The germline gives CDR1 MNHNS, CDR2 SASEGT. CDR3 length equals 11 residues. The CDR3: CASSSDQPQHF. The CDR3 region has the DNA TGTGCCAGCAGCTCCGATCAGCCCCAGCATTTT.

This clonotype is medium-sized. This chain's CDR3 is CASTLTVNTEAFF. As DNA, the CDR3 is TGTGCCAGCACCCTAACCGTTAACACTGAAGCTTTCTTT. This chain joins TRBV7-2 and TRBJ1-1, with D unresolved. Germline CDR1 and CDR2: SGHTA and FQGNSA. V gave up 7 bases and J gave up 2 bases, with 11 bases separating them. The CDR3 consists of 13 residues.

The chain joins TRBV7-3 to TRBJ2-4; D is ambiguous. Germline V gene sequence: CDR1 SGHTA, CDR2 FQGTGA. V lost 3 bases and J lost 6, with 12 bases in between. The CDR3 extends over 14 amino acids. CDR3 coding DNA: TGTGCCAGCAGCTTCTACGGTTTTGGAAACATTCAGTACTTC. Encoded protein: CASSFYGFGNIQYF.

This clonotype is classed as medium-sized. This chain uses TRBV6-2 or TRBV6-3 with TRBJ2-7, with D tentatively TRBD1 (6 bases). V was clipped by 4 bases and J by 2 bases, with 9 bases between them. The V gene's germline CDR1 is MNHEY and CDR2 SVGEGT. This CDR3 region has 13 residues. The CDR3 spells CASSWDTAYEQYF. The CDR3, as DNA: TGTGCCAGCAGTTGGGACACCGCCTACGAGCAGTACTTC.

The chain is built from TRBV4-2 and TRBJ1-3; TRBD1 aligns across 7 bases. V was clipped by 5 bases and J by 0 bases; unmatched bases: 13. The CDR3 is 18 amino acids. Germline CDR1 is LGHNA and CDR2 is YNFKEQ. The CDR3 sequence: CASSSPGQSLRSGNTIYF. The CDR3 bases are TGTGCCAGCAGCTCACCGGGACAGTCCCTCCGCTCTGGAAACACCATATATTTT.

CDR3 coding DNA: TGTGCCAGCAGTGGGTACAGGAGTCAATTCTACGAGCAGTACTTC. The encoded protein is CASSGYRSQFYEQYF. The rearrangement links TRBV28 to TRBJ2-7, with a possible D match to TRBD1 (5 bases). Between the trimmed V and J ends, which lost 5 bases and 3 bases, there was a span of 17 bases. Germline CDR1 and CDR2: MDHEN and SYDVKM. The CDR3 loop spans 15 amino acids. The full variable domain, completed using reference TRBV28 and TRBJ2-7, is DVKVTQSSRYLVKRTGEKVFLECVQDMDHENMFWYRQDPGLGLRLIYFSYDVKMKEKGDIPEGYSVSREKKERFSLILESASTNQTSMYLCASSGYRSQFYEQYFGPGTRLTVT.

This clonotype was seen a single time. The chain employs TRBV21-1 and TRBJ2-3; the table names TRBD1, a call not compared with the DNA. TRBV21-1 is described as a pseudogene. The CDR3 is made up of 16 amino acids. The CDR3: CASSKGGGSRTDTQYF. DNA for the CDR3: TGTGCCAGCAGCAAAGGGGGCGGGTCCCGCACAGATACGCAGTATTTT.

The genes are TRBV7-9 and TRBJ1-5, with a tentative D call TRBD1 (5 bases). V was clipped by 9 bases and J by 2 bases, with 11 bases between them. This CDR3 is 13 amino acids long. CDR1 and CDR2 from the germline V gene are SEHNR and FQNEAQ (reference sequence). This CDR3 is CASVGTGNQPQHF. The CDR3 bases are TGTGCCAGTGTCGGGACCGGCAATCAGCCCCAGCATTTT.

Points on this clonotype: A read error may explain this, as a much larger clone is one base away. V usage is TRBV6-5 and J usage is TRBJ2-6; D remains unclear. Trimming left V 5 bases short and J 0 bases short, with 8 bases between. There are 15 residues in the CDR3. Germline V gene sequence: CDR1 MNHEY, CDR2 SVGAGI. DNA of the CDR3: TGTGCCAGCAGTGGGCAGGCCTCTGGGGCCAACGTCCTGACTTTC. Protein sequence: CASSGQASGANVLTF.

The V call is TRBV4-3, the J call TRBJ2-7; D is possibly TRBD1 (6 bases). The ends were cut back, 0 bases at V and 3 bases at J, with 9 bases in the middle. CDR1 is LGHNA and CDR2 is YSLEER in the germline V gene. This CDR3 has 14 amino acids. The CDR3 sequence is CASSQDTGSYEQYF. Written as DNA, the CDR3 is TGCGCCAGCAGCCAAGATACAGGGAGCTACGAGCAGTACTTC.

This clonotype was counted a few times. V is TRBV7-2 and J is TRBJ2-1; 11 positions match TRBD2. Losses at the gene ends were 3 bases for V and 1 base for J; bases not matched to a gene: 2. Germline lookup yields CDR1 SGHTA and CDR2 FQGNSA. The CDR3 loop spans 16 amino acids. CDR3 in amino acids: CASSLLAGGSYNEQFF. The CDR3 DNA follows: TGTGCCAGCAGCTTGCTAGCGGGGGGATCCTACAATGAGCAGTTCTTC.